This T cell receptor (beta chain) was recorded in a study of T cells after yellow fever vaccination. TCRdb used MiXCR to reprocess the 5' RACE reads, holding one entry per CDR3 protein. Found here are around 340,000 distinct CDR3 sequences, 7.5% to 9% of them singletons; the top ten hold roughly 18%. The clonotype comes from a man younger than 35 who received the YFV17D yellow fever vaccine. The sequencing used PBMCs, collected on the day of the first yellow fever vaccination.

Here the CDR3 DNA reads TGTGCCAGCAGTTTTATTGTGGCTCACTCCTACAATGAGCAGTTCTTC. Translating gives CASSFIVAHSYNEQFF. The chain uses TRBV12-3 or TRBV12-4 and TRBJ2-1; D remains ambiguous. V was shortened by 3 bases and J by 0 bases, with 12 bases between the two germline ends. The CDR3 runs to 16 residues.